The 16 T cell receptor beta chains listed next were all sequenced from one sample in a study of blood T cell repertoires in COVID-19. Some clones are missing from TCRdb's copy, which holds only in-frame ones; the method was immunoSEQ multiplex PCR. This repertoire shows roughly 120,000 clones, 70% to 80% found once; its top ten account for 6.2%. Sequencing used peripheral blood. These receptors all come from a man aged 65 to 85 with acute or convalescent COVID-19.

This chain links TRBV5-4 with TRBJ2-2; D is perhaps TRBD1 (5 bases). The germline V gene has CDR1 SGHNT and CDR2 YYREEE (reference sequence). The V gene lost 4 bases and the J gene lost 4 bases, with 11 bases spanning the gap. CDR3 size: 14 residues. CDR3 sequence (DNA): TGTGCCAGCAGCCTCAGGGTCGGCACCGGGGAGCTGTTTTTT. It is translated as CASSLRVGTGELFF.

CDR3 nucleotides: TGTGCCAGCAGCTTACAGGGGCGCAATGAAAAACTGTTTTTT. Its translation is CASSLQGRNEKLFF. V is TRBV7-2 and J is TRBJ1-4; D may be TRBD1 (6 bases). The germline CDR1 and CDR2 sequences are SGHTA and FQGNSA. V was shortened by 2 bases and J by 5 bases, with 9 bases between the two germline ends. The CDR3 sequence is 14 residues long. The full variable domain, rest sourced from reference TRBV7-2 and TRBJ1-4, is GAGVSQSPSNKVTEKGKDVELRCDPISGHTALYWYRQSLGQGLEFLIYFQGNSAPDKSGLPSDRFSAERTGGSVSTLTIQRTQQEDSAVYLCASSLQGRNEKLFFGSGTQLSVL.

The rearrangement links TRBV5-1 to TRBJ1-1; D is possibly TRBD1 (5 bases). Germline V lookup: CDR1 SGHRS, CDR2 YFSETQ. This CDR3 spans 15 amino acids. Trimming took 0 bases from V and 3 from J, leaving 12 bases between them. CDR3 in amino acids: CASSLAARGDTEAFF. The CDR3 DNA is TGCGCCAGCAGCTTGGCCGCCCGGGGGGACACTGAAGCTTTCTTT.

This chain uses TRBV5-1 with TRBJ2-7, with 8 bases that match TRBD1. Germline trimming cut 5 bases from V and 3 bases from J; bases unmatched to any gene: 7. The CDR3 is made up of 14 amino acids. Germline assignment: CDR1 SGHRS and CDR2 YFSETQ. The CDR3, as DNA: TGCGCCAGCAGGTCGGGACAGGAAAACTACGAGCAGTACTTC. Protein: CASRSGQENYEQYF. Together with reference TRBV5-1 and TRBJ2-7, the CDR3 gives the full variable domain: KAGVTQTPRYLIKTRGQQVTLSCSPISGHRSVSWYQQTPGQGLQFLFEYFSETQRNKGNFPGRFSGRQFSNSRSEMNVSTLELGDSALYLCASRSGQENYEQYFGPGTRLTVT.

The CDR3 region is CASSQDMAGWQPQHF. CDR3 sequence (DNA): TGTGCCAGCAGCCAAGATATGGCAGGGTGGCAGCCCCAGCATTTT. The chain employs TRBV4-2 and TRBJ1-5; possible D gene TRBD1, 5 bases. CDR1 is LGHNA, CDR2 YNFKEQ, per germline. Deletions cut 0 bases from V and 7 bases from J, with 13 bases between. The CDR3 covers 15 residues.

The chain recombines TRBV7-8 with TRBJ2-7; 7 nucleotides match TRBD1. V was clipped by 1 base and J by 2 bases; unmatched bases: 11. The CDR3 has 17 amino acids. Germline V gives CDR1 SGHVS, CDR2 FQNEAQ. CDR3 sequence (DNA): TGTGCCAGCAGCTTAGTACCAGTAGGGGACAGAGCCTACGAGCAGTACTTC. This codes for CASSLVPVGDRAYEQYF.

The CDR3 region has the DNA TGCGCCAGCAGCCTTACCCCGGGGGTCGGGAATTCACCCCTCCACTTT. The encoded protein is CASSLTPGVGNSPLHF. The rearrangement joins TRBV5-1 to TRBJ1-6; TRBD1 might be the D (5 bases). Germline V CDR1 and CDR2: SGHRS, YFSETQ. The CDR3 is made up of 16 amino acids. Trimming pared 4 bases from V and 7 bases from J, leaving 18 bases between.

The chain is built from TRBV4-2 and TRBJ1-5, with a tentative D call TRBD1 (5 bases). Germline CDR1 and CDR2: LGHNA and YNFKEQ. The CDR3 spans 12 residues. V lost 4 bases to trimming and J lost 6 bases, with 7 bases between them. DNA for the CDR3: TGTGCCAGCAGCCGGGGGGGTCAGCCCCAGCATTTT. Translated: CASSRGGQPQHF.

V gene TRBV2 combines with J gene TRBJ1-4; D gene uncertain. The CDR3 is 15 amino acids. The V gene's germline CDR1 is SNHLY and CDR2 FYNNEI. V lost 4 bases and J lost 8, with 17 bases in between. CDR3 sequence (DNA): TGTGCCAGCAGTGGGCCGGAGGGATCAAGGGAAAAACTGTTTTTT. It is translated as CASSGPEGSREKLFF.

The genes are TRBV2 and TRBJ1-4, with 10 bases fitting TRBD1. The germline V gene encodes CDR1 SNHLY and CDR2 FYNNEI. V dropped 5 bases and J dropped 8; count of bases not matched to a gene: 5. The CDR3 sequence is 14 residues long. The CDR3 protein is CASSMTGGKEKLFF. The CDR3 coding sequence is TGTGCCAGCAGTATGACAGGGGGCAAGGAAAAACTGTTTTTT.

This clone has just one count. This chain connects TRBV4-2 to TRBJ2-1; 7 bases line up with TRBD2. Germline CDR1 reads LGHNA; CDR2 reads YNFKEQ. J lost 6 bases, V lost 4 bases, and 9 bases had no gene match. CDR3 size: 15 residues. CDR3 amino acids: CASSPQRGGSNEQFF. The CDR3 nucleotides read TGTGCCAGCAGCCCACAGCGGGGAGGTTCCAATGAGCAGTTCTTC.

The chain links TRBV19 to TRBJ2-2; D is unclear. Germline CDR1 LNHDA, CDR2 SQIVND (reference sequence). The V gene lost 6 bases and the J gene lost 1 base, with 6 bases spanning the gap. The CDR3 is 13 residues long. CDR3 bases: TGTGCCAGTAGCAACATGAACACCGGGGAGCTGTTTTTT. Its protein product is CASSNMNTGELFF. Filled out from reference TRBV19 and TRBJ2-2, the complete variable domain reads DGGITQSPKYLFRKEGQNVTLSCEQNLNHDAMYWYRQDPGQGLRLIYYSQIVNDFQKGDIAEGYSVSREKKESFPLTVTSAQKNPTAFYLCASSNMNTGELFFGEGSRLTVL.

This chain links TRBV7-2 with TRBJ1-5; maybe TRBD1 (5 bases). The germline V and J ends were trimmed by 2 bases and 9 bases, with 14 bases remaining between them. The CDR3 spans 14 residues. Per the germline V gene, CDR1 is SGHTA and CDR2 is FQGNSA. The CDR3: CASSLYMGGRPQHF. CDR3 in DNA: TGTGCCAGCAGCTTATATATGGGGGGGAGGCCCCAGCATTTT. The full variable domain, in which reference TRBV7-2 and TRBJ1-5 provide the parts outside the CDR3, is GAGVSQSPSNKVTEKGKDVELRCDPISGHTALYWYRQSLGQGLEFLIYFQGNSAPDKSGLPSDRFSAERTGGSVSTLTIQRTQQEDSAVYLCASSLYMGGRPQHFGDGTRLSIL.

The chain carries TRBV19 and TRBJ2-2; 9 nucleotides line up with TRBD1. Trimming took 8 bases from V and 3 from J; bases not matched to a gene: 7. The CDR3 is 15 residues long. In germline, CDR1 is LNHDA, CDR2 SQIVND (reference sequence). Here the CDR3 reads CASVNRGLYTGELFF. The DNA of the CDR3 is TGTGCCAGTGTTAACAGGGGGCTATACACCGGGGAGCTGTTTTTT.

V gene TRBV3-1 (or the pseudogene TRBV3-2) combines with J gene TRBJ2-1; TRBD1 is a possible D gene (6 bases). The V and J ends lost 1 base and 8 bases respectively, with 9 bases between them. Germline V gene sequence: CDR1 LGHDT, CDR2 YNNKEL (reference sequence). There are 13 residues in the CDR3. CDR3 nucleotide sequence: TGTGCCAGCAGCCAAGTCAACAGGGATGAGCAGTTCTTC. Residues: CASSQVNRDEQFF.

This clone was counted between two and nine times. The rearrangement uses TRBV5-1 and TRBJ2-7; the D gene is possibly TRBD1 (5 bases). V gave up 3 bases and J gave up 2 bases, with 9 bases separating them. The CDR3 totals 13 residues. Germline CDR1 SGHRS, CDR2 YFSETQ. The CDR3 nucleotides are TGCGCCAGCAGCTCCAGGGTAACCTACGAGCAGTACTTC. Translating gives CASSSRVTYEQYF.